These 32 T cell receptor beta chains came from one sample sequenced in a study of blood T cell repertoires in COVID-19. Profiling relied on immunoSEQ multiplex PCR, and the TCRdb table lists in-frame clones only, not all of them. The data show around 100,000 clones, around 79% seen once. What was sequenced was peripheral blood. The source of these receptors is a man between 65 and 79 years old with active or convalescent COVID-19.

V gene TRBV6-4 combines with J gene TRBJ1-2; D gene unclear. Germline V lookup: CDR1 MRHNA, CDR2 SNTAGT. The CDR3 is 14 amino acids. V lost 6 bases, J lost 4 bases, and 15 bases lay in between. CDR3 region: CASSPDGESYGYTF. In DNA form, the CDR3 reads TGTGCCAGCAGCCCAGATGGGGAGAGCTATGGCTACACCTTC.

A few counts support this clone. J is TRBJ2-2 and V is TRBV5-4; 12 bases map to TRBD1. Per the germline V gene, CDR1 is SGHNT and CDR2 is YYREEE (reference sequence). The CDR3 is 16 amino acids. Losses at the gene ends were 3 bases for V and 7 bases for J; bases not matched to a gene: 7. The CDR3 DNA sequence: TGTGCCAGCAGCTCCGGGACAGGGGGCGAAATCGGGGAGCTGTTTTTT. It yields the protein CASSSGTGGEIGELFF.

This clone was seen only a few times. V and J are TRBV27 and TRBJ2-5, with a tentative D call TRBD1 (6 bases). Germline assignment: CDR1 MNHEY and CDR2 SMNVEV (reference sequence). The V end was cut by 3 bases, the J end by 2 bases, with 13 bases between. This CDR3 has 15 amino acids. The chain's CDR3 is CASSFSGRGQETQYF. CDR3 sequence (DNA): TGTGCCAGCAGTTTTTCCGGAAGGGGGCAAGAGACCCAGTACTTC.

The gene calls are TRBV5-1 and TRBJ1-4; tentatively, D is TRBD1 (6 bases). The germline V gene encodes CDR1 SGHRS and CDR2 YFSETQ. Trimming pared 0 bases from V and 6 bases from J, leaving 15 bases between. The CDR3 sequence is 16 residues long. CDR3 in amino acids: CASSLAPGGSYEKLFF. In DNA, the CDR3 is TGCGCCAGCAGCTTGGCCCCGGGGGGCTCATATGAAAAACTGTTTTTT.

The count of this clone is one. This rearrangement joins TRBV7-8 to TRBJ2-1; the D gene is possibly TRBD2 (6 bases). The CDR3 covers 17 residues. V lost 5 bases to trimming and J lost 3 bases, with 20 bases between them. Germline V gene data show CDR1 as SGHVS and CDR2 as FQNEAQ. CDR3 protein: CASSLRDSGNLYNEQFF. CDR3 nucleotide sequence: TGTGCCAGCAGCCTCCGGGACTCCGGGAATCTCTACAATGAGCAGTTCTTC.

The chain carries TRBV28 and TRBJ1-2, with 8 bases that match TRBD1. This CDR3 region has 15 residues. Per the germline V gene, CDR1 is MDHEN and CDR2 is SYDVKM. The trim removed 5 bases at V and 8 bases at J, leaving 13 bases unmatched. The CDR3 is CASSPPRQGWTGYTF. The CDR3 DNA reads TGTGCCAGCAGTCCTCCTCGACAGGGGTGGACGGGCTACACCTTC.

The gene calls are TRBV2 and TRBJ1-5; 8 positions agree with TRBD1. The CDR3 loop spans 14 amino acids. CDR1 SNHLY and CDR2 FYNNEI come from the germline V gene. J lost 7 bases, V lost 6 bases, and 8 bases had no gene match. The CDR3 bases are TGTGCCAGCAGCCTTGGACAGGGCGGGCAGCCCCAGCATTTT. Encoded protein: CASSLGQGGQPQHF.

The genes are TRBV29-1 and TRBJ2-7; D is possibly TRBD2 (6 bases). Germline CDR1 and CDR2: SQVTM and ANQGSEA. Trimming removed 7 bases from V and 1 base from J, with 14 bases in between. This CDR3 region has 13 residues. The CDR3 sequence is CSAGTHISYEQYF. In DNA form, the CDR3 reads TGCAGCGCGGGGACTCATATTTCCTACGAGCAGTACTTC.

CDR3 loop: CSASLTGIINQPQHF. Written as DNA, the CDR3 is TGCAGTGCTAGTTTGACAGGAATAATCAATCAGCCCCAGCATTTT. This rearrangement joins TRBV20-1 to TRBJ1-5; D may be TRBD1 (6 bases). V lost 3 bases and J lost 3, with 15 bases in between. CDR1 and CDR2 (germline): DFQATT, SNEGSKA (reference sequence). The CDR3 extends over 15 amino acids.

This chain uses TRBV7-2 with TRBJ1-6; D is unresolved. V was trimmed by 1 base and J by 9 bases, leaving 10 bases between them. Per the germline V gene, CDR1 is SGHTA and CDR2 is FQGNSA. The CDR3 contains 14 residues. The chain's CDR3 is CASSLDAAVSPLHF. The CDR3 bases are TGTGCCAGCAGCTTAGATGCGGCAGTTTCACCCCTCCACTTT.

The chain is built from TRBV15 and TRBJ2-7, with D possibly matching TRBD1 (5 bases). CDR1 is LNHNV and CDR2 is YYDKDF in the germline V gene (reference sequence). The V end lost 5 bases, the J end lost 6 bases, and 8 bases lay between the germline ends. This CDR3 is built from 11 residues. For the CDR3, the DNA is TGTGCCACCAGCCAGGGAAGCGAGCAGTACTTC. This gives the protein CATSQGSEQYF.

This clone has a handful of counts. The chain joins TRBV28 to TRBJ2-1, with 7 positions matching TRBD1. The CDR3 loop spans 13 amino acids. Germline CDR1 reads MDHEN; CDR2 reads SYDVKM. The V segment lost 5 bases and the J segment 9 bases; nucleotides outside the gene matches: 7. CDR3 in DNA: TGTGCCAGCAGTGACACAGGGGTCAGTGAGCAGTTCTTC. It yields the protein CASSDTGVSEQFF.

V is TRBV10-2 and J is TRBJ2-7; D gene unclear. The CDR3 loop spans 13 amino acids. The germline gives CDR1 WSHSY, CDR2 SAAADI. Deletions cut 5 bases from V and 2 bases from J, with 10 bases between. For the CDR3, the DNA is TGCGCCAGCAGTCTGGGCGTGACCTACGAGCAGTACTTC. This codes for CASSLGVTYEQYF.

The J gene is TRBJ1-1, the V gene TRBV6-1; the D gene is possibly TRBD1 (5 bases). V lost 3 bases and J lost 6, with 14 bases in between. The germline V gene has CDR1 MNHNS and CDR2 SASEGT. This CDR3 has 14 amino acids. CDR3 in DNA: TGTGCCAGCAGTGATTATGACGCCAGGGCTGAAGCTTTCTTT. This translates into CASSDYDARAEAFF.

In DNA form, the CDR3 reads TGTGCCAGCAGCCAAGATGTGACTTTAAATGAAAAACTGTTTTTT. It codes for CASSQDVTLNEKLFF. The chain joins TRBV3-1 (or the pseudogene TRBV3-2) to TRBJ1-4, with no clear D. The ends were cut back, 0 bases at V and 5 bases at J, with 10 bases in the middle. CDR1 LGHDT and CDR2 YNNKEL come from the germline V gene (reference sequence). The CDR3 extends over 15 amino acids.

The chain employs TRBV19 and TRBJ1-1; TRBD1 aligns across 9 bases. The CDR3 consists of 17 residues. J lost 1 base, V lost 6 bases, and 12 bases had no gene match. The germline CDR1 and CDR2 sequences are LNHDA and SQIVND (reference sequence). DNA of the CDR3: TGTGCCAGTAGGAAACAGGGGGCTTCTTTCGGGAACACTGAAGCTTTCTTT. Protein product: CASRKQGASFGNTEAFF.

The V call is TRBV6-6, the J call TRBJ1-2, with no clear D. Germline lookup yields CDR1 MNHNY and CDR2 SVGAGI (reference sequence). There are 13 residues in the CDR3. With 4 bases removed from V and 3 bases from J, the gap between germline ends came to 9 bases. CDR3 bases: TGTGCCAGCAGTTTGAGGGCGGACTATGGCTACACCTTC. This gives the protein CASSLRADYGYTF.

This chain uses TRBV7-3 with TRBJ2-1; 9 bases align to TRBD2. Germline CDR1 and CDR2: SGHTA and FQGTGA. This CDR3 is built from 15 residues. The junction had 7 bases not matched to a gene; V was cut back by 1 base and J by 9 bases. CDR3 residues: CASSLIGTSLSEQFF. Here the CDR3 DNA reads TGTGCCAGCAGCTTAATAGGGACTAGCTTGAGTGAGCAGTTCTTC.

The V and J genes are TRBV7-9 and TRBJ2-5; the match to TRBD2 covers 7 bases. V lost 4 bases to trimming and J lost 3 bases; unmatched junction nucleotides: 8. Per the germline V gene, CDR1 is SEHNR and CDR2 is FQNEAQ (reference sequence). The CDR3 is made up of 15 amino acids. This CDR3 is CASSYSGRGEETQYF. As DNA, the CDR3 is TGTGCCAGCAGCTACTCGGGGAGGGGAGAAGAGACCCAGTACTTC.

The V gene is TRBV20-1, the J gene TRBJ2-5; 9 bases agree with TRBD2. J lost 5 bases, V lost 3 bases, and 10 bases had no gene match. The V gene's germline CDR1 is DFQATT and CDR2 SNEGSKA (reference sequence). This CDR3 spans 15 amino acids. CDR3 loop: CSASGRSGRWETQYF. The CDR3 region has the DNA TGCAGTGCTAGTGGTCGGAGCGGGAGGTGGGAGACCCAGTACTTC.

V and J are TRBV9 and TRBJ1-6; D ambiguous. Trimming left V 0 bases short and J 4 bases short, with 11 bases between. Germline V gene data show CDR1 as SGDLS and CDR2 as YYNGEE. The CDR3 loop spans 16 amino acids. The CDR3, as DNA: TGTGCCAGCAGCGTAGGGTCACAGTTGTATAATTCACCCCTCCACTTT. It translates to CASSVGSQLYNSPLHF.

This clone was seen more than once but under ten times. The genes are TRBV10-3 and TRBJ1-2, with D tentatively TRBD1 (5 bases). Trimming took off 11 bases at V and 1 base at J, with 14 bases between the two ends. Germline V gene lookup returns CDR1 ENHRY and CDR2 SYGVKD. CDR3 length equals 13 residues. DNA of the CDR3: TGTGCCCTGCGGGACTCCCTTAACTATGGCTACACCTTC. Translated, it gives CALRDSLNYGYTF.

This clone was picked up a small number of times. The chain combines TRBV11-2 with TRBJ1-2; D possibly corresponds to TRBD1 (5 bases). Germline V lookup: CDR1 SGHAT, CDR2 FQNNGV. The CDR3 extends over 16 amino acids. The V end lost 0 bases, the J end lost 1 base, and 12 bases lay between the germline ends. The CDR3 sequence: CASSLDRTGLNYGYTF. CDR3 DNA sequence: TGTGCCAGCAGCTTAGATCGCACAGGCCTTAACTATGGCTACACCTTC.

The V gene is TRBV28, the J gene TRBJ2-2; D gene uncertain. This CDR3 is 12 amino acids long. CDR1 and CDR2 from the germline V gene are MDHEN and SYDVKM. V lost 6 bases and J lost 2, with 4 bases in between. CDR3 in DNA: TGTGCCAGCAGACTTAACACCGGGGAGCTGTTTTTT. It translates to CASRLNTGELFF.

A single count supports this clone. CDR3 bases: TGTGCCAGCAGCCGCCGGGACAGGGGAGGAGGGGAGCTGTTTTTT. It translates to CASSRRDRGGGELFF. The V and J genes are TRBV5-4 and TRBJ2-2, with 10 bases identical to TRBD1. The junction had 8 bases not matched to a gene; V was cut back by 4 bases and J by 8 bases. This CDR3 contains 15 residues. Germline V lookup: CDR1 SGHNT, CDR2 YYREEE (reference sequence). The complete variable domain, with remaining parts taken from reference TRBV5-4 and TRBJ2-2, reads ETGVTQSPTHLIKTRGQQVTLRCSSQSGHNTVSWYQQALGQGPQFIFQYYREEENGRGNFPPRFSGLQFPNYSSELNVNALELDDSALYLCASSRRDRGGGELFFGEGSRLTVL.

The CDR3 region has the DNA TGTGCCAGCAGTGAATGGGCGTCAGGGACAGACGGGGAGCAGTACTTC. Its protein product is CASSEWASGTDGEQYF. This chain joins TRBV2 and TRBJ2-7; 7 bases are shared with TRBD1. The CDR3 contains 16 residues. The germline gives CDR1 SNHLY, CDR2 FYNNEI. Trimming removed 2 bases from V and 7 bases from J; junction bases left unmatched: 14.

The CDR3 is CASSTGGGLRGEQFF. The CDR3 nucleotides read TGCGCCAGCAGCACCGGGGGGGGCCTTCGAGGTGAGCAGTTCTTC. The chain carries TRBV10-2 and TRBJ2-1, with 8 bases matching TRBD2. The CDR3 has 15 residues. The V gene end was trimmed by 6 bases and the J gene end by 9 bases; junction bases not matched to a gene: 13. Germline V CDR1 and CDR2: WSHSY, SAAADI.

This clone was detected only once. The J gene is TRBJ2-2, the V gene TRBV18, with 9 bases fitting TRBD1. This CDR3 has 16 residues. After removal of 0 bases from V and 3 bases from J, the junction contained 2 bases not matched to a gene. Per the germline V gene, CDR1 is KGHSH and CDR2 is LQKENI. CDR3 DNA sequence: TGTGCCAGCTCACCACCAACAGGGGGCTACACCGGGGAGCTGTTTTTT. Translating it yields CASSPPTGGYTGELFF.

In its sample, this clone was seen a few times. The genes are TRBV5-1 and TRBJ1-6; TRBD1 aligns across 9 bases. This CDR3 spans 14 amino acids. V dropped 1 base and J dropped 8; count of bases not matched to a gene: 1. Germline CDR1 SGHRS, CDR2 YFSETQ. CDR3 DNA: TGCGCCAGCAGCTTGACAGGGGGCGATTCACCCCTCCACTTT. Translation: CASSLTGGDSPLHF.

This clone was seen only once. The V and J genes are TRBV12-3 or TRBV12-4 and TRBJ1-2; weak D call: TRBD1 (5 bases). The V gene lost 6 bases and the J gene lost 2 bases, with 10 bases spanning the gap. This CDR3 comprises 13 residues. The CDR3: CASSKDINYGYTF. The CDR3 coding sequence is TGTGCCAGCAGCAAGGACATAAACTATGGCTACACCTTC.

This chain connects TRBV5-1 to TRBJ2-5; TRBD1 agrees at 10 bases. V shed 3 bases and J 4 bases; nucleotides not matched to a gene: 6. The CDR3 has 15 amino acids. Germline lookup yields CDR1 SGHRS and CDR2 YFSETQ. CDR3 nucleotide sequence: TGCGCCAGCAGCTACCTCGGGACAGGGGTAGAGACCCAGTACTTC. This gives the protein CASSYLGTGVETQYF.

The V call is TRBV23-1, the J call TRBJ1-1; 7 nucleotides align to TRBD1. TRBV23-1 is recorded as an ORF, its role being uncertain. The CDR3 loop spans 14 amino acids. The chain's CDR3 is CVTSPRGPNTEAFF. The CDR3 region has the DNA TGCGTCACCTCTCCAAGGGGGCCGAACACTGAAGCTTTCTTT.